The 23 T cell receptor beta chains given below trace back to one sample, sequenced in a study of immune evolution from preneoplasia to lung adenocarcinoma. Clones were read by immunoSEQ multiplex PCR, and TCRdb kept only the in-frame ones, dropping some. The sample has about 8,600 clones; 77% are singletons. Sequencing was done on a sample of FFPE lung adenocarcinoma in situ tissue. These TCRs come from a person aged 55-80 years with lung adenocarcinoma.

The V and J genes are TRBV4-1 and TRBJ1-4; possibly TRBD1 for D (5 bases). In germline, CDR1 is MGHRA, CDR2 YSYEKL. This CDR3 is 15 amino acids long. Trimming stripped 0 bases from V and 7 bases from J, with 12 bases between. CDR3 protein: CASSQDFNGGEKLFF. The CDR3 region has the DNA TGCGCCAGCAGCCAAGATTTCAACGGGGGTGAAAAACTGTTTTTT.

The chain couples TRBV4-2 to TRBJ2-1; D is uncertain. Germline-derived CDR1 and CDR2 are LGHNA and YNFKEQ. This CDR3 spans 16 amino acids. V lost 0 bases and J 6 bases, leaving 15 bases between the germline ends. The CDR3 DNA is TGTGCCAGCAGCCAAGACCGGATAGAAGTAAGCAATGAGCAGTTCTTC. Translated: CASSQDRIEVSNEQFF.

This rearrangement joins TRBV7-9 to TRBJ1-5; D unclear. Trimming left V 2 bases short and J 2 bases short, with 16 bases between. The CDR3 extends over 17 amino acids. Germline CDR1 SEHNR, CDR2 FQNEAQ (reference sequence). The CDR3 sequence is CASSLFGGPKRNQPQHF. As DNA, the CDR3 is TGTGCCAGCAGCTTATTCGGAGGGCCGAAACGCAATCAGCCCCAGCATTTT. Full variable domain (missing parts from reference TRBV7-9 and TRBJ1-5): DTGVSQNPRHKITKRGQNVTFRCDPISEHNRLYWYRQTLGQGPEFLTYFQNEAQLEKSRLLSDRFSAERPKGSFSTLEIQRTEQGDSAMYLCASSLFGGPKRNQPQHFGDGTRLSIL.

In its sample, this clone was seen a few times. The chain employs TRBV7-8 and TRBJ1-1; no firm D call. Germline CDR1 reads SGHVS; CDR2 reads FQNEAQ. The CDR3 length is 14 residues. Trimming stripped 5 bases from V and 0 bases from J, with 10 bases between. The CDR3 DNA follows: TGTGCCAGCAGCCCCCAAATTATGAACACTGAAGCTTTCTTT. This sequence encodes CASSPQIMNTEAFF.

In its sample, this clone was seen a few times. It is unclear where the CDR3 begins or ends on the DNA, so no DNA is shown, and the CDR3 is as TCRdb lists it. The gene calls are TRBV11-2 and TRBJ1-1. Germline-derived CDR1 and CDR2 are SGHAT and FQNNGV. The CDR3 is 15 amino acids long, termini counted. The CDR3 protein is CASSLAFFGNTEAFF.

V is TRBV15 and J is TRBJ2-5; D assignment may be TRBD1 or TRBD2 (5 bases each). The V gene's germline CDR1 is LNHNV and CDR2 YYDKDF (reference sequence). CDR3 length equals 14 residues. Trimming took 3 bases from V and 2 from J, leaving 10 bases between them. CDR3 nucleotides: TGTGCCACCAGCAGCCAGGGACCACAAGAGACCCAGTACTTC. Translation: CATSSQGPQETQYF.

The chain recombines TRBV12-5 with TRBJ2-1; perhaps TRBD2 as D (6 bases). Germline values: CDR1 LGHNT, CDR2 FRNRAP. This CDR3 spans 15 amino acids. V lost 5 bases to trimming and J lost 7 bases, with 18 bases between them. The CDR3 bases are TGTGCTAGTGGTAAAATCGACGGGACTTCTAATGAGCAGTTCTTC. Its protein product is CASGKIDGTSNEQFF.

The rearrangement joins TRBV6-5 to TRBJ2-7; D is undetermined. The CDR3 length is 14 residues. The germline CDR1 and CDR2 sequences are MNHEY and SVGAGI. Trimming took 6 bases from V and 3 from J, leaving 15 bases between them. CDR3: CASRYRLQGYEQYF. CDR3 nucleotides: TGTGCCAGCAGATACCGCCTACAAGGCTACGAGCAGTACTTC.

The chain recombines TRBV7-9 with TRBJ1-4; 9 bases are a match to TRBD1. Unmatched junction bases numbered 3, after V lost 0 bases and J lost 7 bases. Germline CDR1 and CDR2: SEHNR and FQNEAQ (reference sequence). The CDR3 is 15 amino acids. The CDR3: CASSLAQGAGEKLFF. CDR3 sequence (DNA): TGTGCCAGCAGCTTAGCACAGGGGGCAGGTGAAAAACTGTTTTTT.

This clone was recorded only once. The CDR3 reads CASSYARTNNEQFF. CDR3 bases: TGTGCCAGCAGTTACGCACGGACAAACAATGAGCAGTTCTTC. J is TRBJ2-1 and V is TRBV6-5; TRBD1 might be the D (5 bases). The CDR3 contains 14 residues. Trimming cost V 2 bases and J 5 bases, with 10 bases left between them. Germline lookup yields CDR1 MNHEY and CDR2 SVGAGI.

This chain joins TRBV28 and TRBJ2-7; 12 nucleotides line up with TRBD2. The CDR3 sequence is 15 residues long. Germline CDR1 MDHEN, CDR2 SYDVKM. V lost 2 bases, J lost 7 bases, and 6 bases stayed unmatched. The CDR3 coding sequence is TGTGCCAGCAGTTTACTAGCGGGGGGGCCTGGTGAGCAGTACTTC. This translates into CASSLLAGGPGEQYF.

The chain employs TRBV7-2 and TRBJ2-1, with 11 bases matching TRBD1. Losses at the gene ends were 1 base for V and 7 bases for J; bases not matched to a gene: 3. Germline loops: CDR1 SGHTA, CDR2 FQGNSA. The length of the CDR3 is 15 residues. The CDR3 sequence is CASSLEDRGPNEQFF. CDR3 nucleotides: TGTGCCAGCAGCTTAGAGGACAGGGGGCCGAATGAGCAGTTCTTC.

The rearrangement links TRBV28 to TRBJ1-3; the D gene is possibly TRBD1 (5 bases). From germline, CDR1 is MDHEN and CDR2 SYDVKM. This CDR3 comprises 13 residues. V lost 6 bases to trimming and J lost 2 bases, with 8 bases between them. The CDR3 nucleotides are TGTGCCAGCAGGCGGGGGGCTGGAAACACCATATATTTT. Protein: CASRRGAGNTIYF.

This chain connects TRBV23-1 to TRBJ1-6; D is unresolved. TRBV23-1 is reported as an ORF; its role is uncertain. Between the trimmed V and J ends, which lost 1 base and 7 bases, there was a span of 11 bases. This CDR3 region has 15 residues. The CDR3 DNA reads TGCGCCAGCAGTCAATTCCGGGAGTGGAATTCACCCCTCCACTTT. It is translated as CASSQFREWNSPLHF.

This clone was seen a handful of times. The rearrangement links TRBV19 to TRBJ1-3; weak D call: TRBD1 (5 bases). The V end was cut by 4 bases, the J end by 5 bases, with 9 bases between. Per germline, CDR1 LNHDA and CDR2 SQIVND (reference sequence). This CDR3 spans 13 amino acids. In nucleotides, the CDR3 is TGTGCCAGTAGTACTCGGGGACGAAACACCATATATTTT. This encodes CASSTRGRNTIYF.

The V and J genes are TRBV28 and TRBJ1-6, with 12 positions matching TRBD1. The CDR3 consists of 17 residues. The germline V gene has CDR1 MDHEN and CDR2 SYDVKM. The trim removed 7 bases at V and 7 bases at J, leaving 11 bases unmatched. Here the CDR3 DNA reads TGTGCCAGCAACCCTCCGGGACAGGGGGCGCGAAATTCACCCCTCCACTTT. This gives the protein CASNPPGQGARNSPLHF.

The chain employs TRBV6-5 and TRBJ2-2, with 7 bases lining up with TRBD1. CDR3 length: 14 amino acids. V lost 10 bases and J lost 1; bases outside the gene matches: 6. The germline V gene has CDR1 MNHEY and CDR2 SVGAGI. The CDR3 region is CATHRGVNTGELFF. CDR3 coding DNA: TGTGCCACCCACAGGGGTGTGAACACCGGGGAGCTGTTTTTT.

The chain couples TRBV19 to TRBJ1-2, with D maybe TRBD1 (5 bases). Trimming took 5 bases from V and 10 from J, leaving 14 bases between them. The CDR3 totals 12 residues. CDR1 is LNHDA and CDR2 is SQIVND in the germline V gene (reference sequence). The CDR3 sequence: CASSHGGRNYTF. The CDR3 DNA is TGTGCCAGTAGTCATGGGGGAAGGAACTACACCTTC.

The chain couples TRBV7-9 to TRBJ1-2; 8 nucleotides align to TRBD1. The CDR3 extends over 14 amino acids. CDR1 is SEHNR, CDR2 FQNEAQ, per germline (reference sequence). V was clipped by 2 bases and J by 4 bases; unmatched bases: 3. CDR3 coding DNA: TGTGCCAGCAGCTTAACAGGGGGTGCCTATGGCTACACCTTC. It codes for CASSLTGGAYGYTF.

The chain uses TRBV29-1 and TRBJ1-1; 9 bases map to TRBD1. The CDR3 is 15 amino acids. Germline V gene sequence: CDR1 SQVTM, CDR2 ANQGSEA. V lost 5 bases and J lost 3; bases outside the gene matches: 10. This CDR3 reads CSVRDRAFWDTEAFF. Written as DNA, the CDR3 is TGCAGCGTTAGGGACAGGGCTTTTTGGGACACTGAAGCTTTCTTT. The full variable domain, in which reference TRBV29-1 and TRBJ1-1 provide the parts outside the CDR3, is SAVISQKPSRDICQRGTSLTIQCQVDSQVTMMFWYRQQPGQSLTLIATANQGSEATYESGFVIDKFPISRPNLTFSTLTVSNMSPEDSSIYLCSVRDRAFWDTEAFFGQGTRLTVV.

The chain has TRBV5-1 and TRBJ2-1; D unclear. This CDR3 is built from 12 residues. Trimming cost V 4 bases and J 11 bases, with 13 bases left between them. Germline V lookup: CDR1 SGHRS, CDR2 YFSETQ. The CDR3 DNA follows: TGCGCCAGCAGCCAAACCATGGAGAAGCAGTTCTTC. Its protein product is CASSQTMEKQFF.

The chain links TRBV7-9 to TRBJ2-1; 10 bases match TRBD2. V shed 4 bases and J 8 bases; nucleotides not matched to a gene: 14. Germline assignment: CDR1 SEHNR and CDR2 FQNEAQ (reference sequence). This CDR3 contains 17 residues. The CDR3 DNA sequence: TGTGCCAGCAGCTCTACACTAAGCGGGGGGGTAGCGGATGAGCAGTTCTTC. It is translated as CASSSTLSGGVADEQFF. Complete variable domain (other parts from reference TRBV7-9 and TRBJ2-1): DTGVSQNPRHKITKRGQNVTFRCDPISEHNRLYWYRQTLGQGPEFLTYFQNEAQLEKSRLLSDRFSAERPKGSFSTLEIQRTEQGDSAMYLCASSSTLSGGVADEQFFGPGTRLTVL.

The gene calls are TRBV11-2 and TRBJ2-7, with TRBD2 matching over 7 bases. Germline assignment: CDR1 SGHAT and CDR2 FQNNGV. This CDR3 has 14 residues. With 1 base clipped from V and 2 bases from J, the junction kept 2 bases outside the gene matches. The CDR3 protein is CASSLGGGTYEQYF. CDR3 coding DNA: TGTGCCAGCAGCTTAGGGGGGGGAACCTACGAGCAGTACTTC.